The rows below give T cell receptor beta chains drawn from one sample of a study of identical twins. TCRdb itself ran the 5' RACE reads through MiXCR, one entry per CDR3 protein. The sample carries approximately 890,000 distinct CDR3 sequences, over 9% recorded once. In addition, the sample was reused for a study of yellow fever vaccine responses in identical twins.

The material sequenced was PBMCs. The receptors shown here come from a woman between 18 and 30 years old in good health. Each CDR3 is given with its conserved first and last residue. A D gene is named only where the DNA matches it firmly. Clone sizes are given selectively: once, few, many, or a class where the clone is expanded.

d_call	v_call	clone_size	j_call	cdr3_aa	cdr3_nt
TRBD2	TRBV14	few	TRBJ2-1	CASSQDPSGGAREQFF	TGTGCCAGCAGCCAAGATCCCAGCGGGGGGGCCCGTGAGCAGTTCTTC
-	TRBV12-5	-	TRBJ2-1	CASGLPETGYNEQFF	TGTGCTAGTGGTTTGCCGGAGACAGGTTACAATGAGCAGTTCTTC
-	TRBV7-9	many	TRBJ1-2	CASSPTLAHPNYGYTF	TGTGCCAGCAGCCCGACCCTGGCTCATCCTAACTATGGCTACACCTTC
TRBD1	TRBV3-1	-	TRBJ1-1	CASCQGQPNTEAFF	TGTGCCAGCTGTCAGGGACAGCCTAACACTGAAGCTTTCTTT
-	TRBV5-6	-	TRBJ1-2	CASSTFNYGYTF	TGTGCCAGCAGCACCTTCAACTATGGCTACACCTTC
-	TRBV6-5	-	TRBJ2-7	CASRFAVAGGYEQYF	TGTGCCAGCAGATTCGCGGTAGCTGGAGGGTACGAGCAGTACTTC
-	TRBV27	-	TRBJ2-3	CASSLQPGRGTDTQYF	TGTGCCAGCAGTTTGCAGCCGGGCCGAGGCACAGATACGCAGTATTTT
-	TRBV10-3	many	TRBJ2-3	CAILSGEVGDTQYF	TGTGCCATCCTCTCCGGGGAGGTCGGAGATACGCAGTATTTT
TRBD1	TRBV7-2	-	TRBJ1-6	CASSLNRDRGSPLHF	TGTGCCAGCAGCTTAAACCGGGACAGGGGTTCACCCCTCCACTTT
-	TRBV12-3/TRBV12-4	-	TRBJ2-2	CASSLPSETGELFF	TGTGCCAGCAGTTTACCTAGCGAGACCGGGGAGCTGTTTTTT
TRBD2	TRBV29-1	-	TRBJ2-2	CSVGPTSGGTGELFF	TGCAGCGTTGGTCCGACTAGCGGGGGCACCGGGGAGCTGTTTTTT
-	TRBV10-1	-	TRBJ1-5	CASSDSPGQPQHF	TGCGCCAGCAGTGATAGTCCCGGTCAGCCCCAGCATTTT
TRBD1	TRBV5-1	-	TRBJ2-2	CASGIRGFTGELFF	TGCGCCAGCGGTATCAGGGGGTTCACCGGGGAGCTGTTTTTT
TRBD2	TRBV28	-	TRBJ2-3	CASSWGAGGPGDTQYF	TGTGCCAGCAGCTGGGGGGCGGGGGGGCCAGGAGATACGCAGTATTTT
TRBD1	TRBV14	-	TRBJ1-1	CASTPWAGGTNTEAFF	TGTGCCAGCACCCCCTGGGCAGGGGGGACGAACACTGAAGCTTTCTTT